Given below is one T cell receptor (beta chain) in context. The same CDR3 arises from other DNA sequences in this sample as well. Repertoires were generated with immunoSEQ multiplex PCR, while TCRdb's copy carries only in-frame clones and drops some. The sample comprises roughly 100,000 clones, approximately 70% of which are singletons, and about 25% rests with the top ten. The source of the sample is a study of shared clonotypes between healthy human individuals. V lost 0 bases, J lost 2 bases, and 9 bases lay in between. The germline V gene encodes CDR1 SGHRS and CDR2 YFSETQ. CDR3 length equals 14 residues.

The chain carries TRBV5-1 and TRBJ2-7; D might be TRBD1 or TRBD2, each matching 5 bases. Sequencing was done on a sample of memory CD8+ T cells sorted from blood. Documented subset: CD45RO+ cells pooled with CCR7-negative TemRA cells. The clonotype comes from a woman aged 25-40 years in good health. The CDR3 protein is CASSLGQGPYEQYF. The CDR3 DNA sequence: TGCGCCAGCAGCTTGGGGCAGGGACCCTACGAGCAGTACTTC.